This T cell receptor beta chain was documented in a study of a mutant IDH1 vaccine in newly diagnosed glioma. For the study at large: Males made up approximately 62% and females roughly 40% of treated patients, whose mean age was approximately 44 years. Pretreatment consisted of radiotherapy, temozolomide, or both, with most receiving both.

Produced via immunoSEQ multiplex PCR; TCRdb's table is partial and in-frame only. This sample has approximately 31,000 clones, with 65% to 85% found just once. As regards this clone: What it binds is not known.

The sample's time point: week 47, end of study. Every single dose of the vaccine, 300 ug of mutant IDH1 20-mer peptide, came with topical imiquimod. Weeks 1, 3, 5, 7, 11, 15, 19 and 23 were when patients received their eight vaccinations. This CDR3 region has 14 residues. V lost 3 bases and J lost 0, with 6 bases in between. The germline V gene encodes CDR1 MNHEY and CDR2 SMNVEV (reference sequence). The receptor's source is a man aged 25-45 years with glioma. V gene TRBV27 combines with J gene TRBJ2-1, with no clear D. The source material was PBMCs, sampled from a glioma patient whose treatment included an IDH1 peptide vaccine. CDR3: CASSFDRSYNEQFF. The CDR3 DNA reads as TGTGCCAGCAGTTTTGACCGCTCCTACAATGAGCAGTTCTTC.